This T cell receptor (beta chain) appears in the sequencing data of a study of Graves' ophthalmopathy and Graves' hyperthyroidism. Whole-study findings and limits: Using a 13-signature model, the authors split ophthalmopathy from stable hyperthyroidism, with around 89% sensitivity and 81.08% specificity. In blood appeared most of the expanded thyroid clonotypes whose frequency exceeded 0.001.

Amplifying from RNA transcripts, the study obtained TCR beta CDR3 regions. The library came from an HTBI-primed first-round RT-PCR and a second-round multiplex PCR. TCRdb reprocessed the multiplex PCR reads with MiXCR, giving one entry per CDR3 protein. Of over 450,000 distinct CDR3 sequences in the sample, about 15% were seen once. The CDR3 has 14 amino acids. With 4 bases removed from V and 1 base from J, the gap between germline ends came to 10 bases. CDR1 is SGHAT and CDR2 is FQNNGV in the germline V gene. About this clonotype itself: Its antigen is as yet unknown.

The receptor comes from a woman aged 25-40 years with Graves' ophthalmopathy. This chain uses TRBV11-2 with TRBJ1-1; D may be TRBD1 (5 bases). The specimen sequenced was blood. Here the CDR3 reads CASSSSTGNTEAFF. The CDR3 DNA reads TGTGCCAGCAGCTCGTCAACAGGGAACACTGAAGCTTTCTTT.